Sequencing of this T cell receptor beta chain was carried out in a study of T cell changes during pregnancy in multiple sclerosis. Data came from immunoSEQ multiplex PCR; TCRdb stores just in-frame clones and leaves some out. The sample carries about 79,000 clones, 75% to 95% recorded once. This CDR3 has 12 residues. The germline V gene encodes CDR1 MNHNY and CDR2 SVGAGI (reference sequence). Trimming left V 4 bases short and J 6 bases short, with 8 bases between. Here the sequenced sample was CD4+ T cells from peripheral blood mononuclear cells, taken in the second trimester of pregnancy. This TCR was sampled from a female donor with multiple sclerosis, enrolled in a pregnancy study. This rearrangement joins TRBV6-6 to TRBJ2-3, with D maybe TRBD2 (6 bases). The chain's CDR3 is CASSFGRDTQYF. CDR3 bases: TGTGCCAGCAGTTTTGGGAGGGATACGCAGTATTTT.